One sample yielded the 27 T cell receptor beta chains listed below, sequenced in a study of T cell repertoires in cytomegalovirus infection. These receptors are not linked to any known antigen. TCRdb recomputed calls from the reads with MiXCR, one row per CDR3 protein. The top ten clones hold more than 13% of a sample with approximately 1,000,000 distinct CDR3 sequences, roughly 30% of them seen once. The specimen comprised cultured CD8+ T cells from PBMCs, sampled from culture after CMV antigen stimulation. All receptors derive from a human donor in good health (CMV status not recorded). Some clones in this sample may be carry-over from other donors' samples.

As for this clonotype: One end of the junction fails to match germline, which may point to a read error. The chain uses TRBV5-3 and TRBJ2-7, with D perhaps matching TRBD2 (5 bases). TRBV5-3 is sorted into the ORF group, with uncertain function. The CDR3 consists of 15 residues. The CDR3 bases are TGTGCCAGCAGCTTGCGGGTCGGCAGCTCCTACGAGCAGTACTTC. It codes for CASSLRVGSSYEQYF.

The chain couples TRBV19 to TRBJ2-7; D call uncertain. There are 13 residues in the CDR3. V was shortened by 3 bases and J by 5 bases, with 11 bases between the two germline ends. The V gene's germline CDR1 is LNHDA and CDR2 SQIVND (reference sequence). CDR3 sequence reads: CASSIDWSHEQYF. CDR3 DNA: TGTGCCAGTAGTATCGATTGGAGCCACGAGCAGTACTTC.

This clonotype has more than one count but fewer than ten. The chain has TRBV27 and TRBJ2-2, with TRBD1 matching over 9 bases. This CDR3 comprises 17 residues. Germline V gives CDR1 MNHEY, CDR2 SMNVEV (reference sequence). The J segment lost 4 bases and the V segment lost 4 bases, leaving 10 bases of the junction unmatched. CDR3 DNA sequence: TGTGCCAGCAGTTCCCCTGGGACAGGGATTGGCACCGGGGAGCTGTTTTTT. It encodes CASSSPGTGIGTGELFF.

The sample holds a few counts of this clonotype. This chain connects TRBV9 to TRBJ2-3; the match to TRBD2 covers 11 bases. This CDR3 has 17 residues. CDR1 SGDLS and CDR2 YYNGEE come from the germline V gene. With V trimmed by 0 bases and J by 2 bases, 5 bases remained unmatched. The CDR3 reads CASSVVASGRFTDTQYF. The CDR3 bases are TGTGCCAGCAGCGTAGTGGCTAGCGGGAGGTTCACAGATACGCAGTATTTT.

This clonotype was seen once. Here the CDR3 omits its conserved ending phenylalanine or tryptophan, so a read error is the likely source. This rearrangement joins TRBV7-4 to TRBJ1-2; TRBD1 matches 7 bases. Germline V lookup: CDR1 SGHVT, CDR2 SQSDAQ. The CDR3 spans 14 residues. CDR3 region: CASSLGTDYYGYTL. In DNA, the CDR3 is TGTGCCAGTAGCTTAGGGACAGACTACTATGGCTACACCCTC.

The CDR3 region has the DNA TGTGCCAGTTGGGGGGGCACAGATACGCAGTATTTT. Its protein is CASWGGTDTQYF. The V call is TRBV19, the J call TRBJ2-3, with D maybe TRBD2 (6 bases). Germline-derived CDR1 and CDR2 are LNHDA and SQIVND (reference sequence). V gave up 8 bases and J gave up 1 base, with 7 bases separating them. The CDR3 contains 12 residues.

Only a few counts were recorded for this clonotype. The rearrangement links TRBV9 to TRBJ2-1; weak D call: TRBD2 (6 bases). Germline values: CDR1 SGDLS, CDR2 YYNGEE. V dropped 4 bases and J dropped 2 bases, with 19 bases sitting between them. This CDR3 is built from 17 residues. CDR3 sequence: CASSTRPGESTYNEQFF. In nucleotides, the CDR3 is TGTGCCAGCAGCACGCGGCCGGGGGAGTCTACCTACAATGAGCAGTTCTTC.

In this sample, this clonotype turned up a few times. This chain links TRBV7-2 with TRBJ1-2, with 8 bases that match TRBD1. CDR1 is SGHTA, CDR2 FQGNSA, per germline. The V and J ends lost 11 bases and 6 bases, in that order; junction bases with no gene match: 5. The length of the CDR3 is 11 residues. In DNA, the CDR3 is TGTGCCCTCGACAGGGGCAATGGCTACACCTTC. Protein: CALDRGNGYTF.

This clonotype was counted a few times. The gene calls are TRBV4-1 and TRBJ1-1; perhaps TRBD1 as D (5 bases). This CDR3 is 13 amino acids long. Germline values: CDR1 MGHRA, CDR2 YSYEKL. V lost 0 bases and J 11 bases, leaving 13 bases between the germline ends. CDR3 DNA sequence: TGCGCCAGCAGCCAAGATCAGGGAAGGAGTGCTTTCTTT. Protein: CASSQDQGRSAFF.

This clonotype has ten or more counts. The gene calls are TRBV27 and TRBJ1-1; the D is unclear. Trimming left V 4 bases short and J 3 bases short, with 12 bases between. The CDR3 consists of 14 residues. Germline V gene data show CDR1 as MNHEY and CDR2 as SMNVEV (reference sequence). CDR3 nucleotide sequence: TGTGCCAGCAGTTCCGCCCGGTACGACACTGAAGCTTTCTTT. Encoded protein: CASSSARYDTEAFF.

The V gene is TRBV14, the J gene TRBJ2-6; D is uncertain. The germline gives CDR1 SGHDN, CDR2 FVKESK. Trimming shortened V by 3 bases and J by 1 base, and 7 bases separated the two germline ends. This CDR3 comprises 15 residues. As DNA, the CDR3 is TGTGCCAGCAGCCACTGGTCTTCTGGGGCCAACGTCCTGACTTTC. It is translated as CASSHWSSGANVLTF.

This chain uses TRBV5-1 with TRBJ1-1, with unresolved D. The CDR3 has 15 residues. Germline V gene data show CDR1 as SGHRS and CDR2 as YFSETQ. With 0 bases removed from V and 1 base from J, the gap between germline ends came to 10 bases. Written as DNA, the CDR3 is TGCGCCAGCAGCTTGGGGGCGGTGGGGAACACTGAAGCTTTCTTT. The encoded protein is CASSLGAVGNTEAFF.

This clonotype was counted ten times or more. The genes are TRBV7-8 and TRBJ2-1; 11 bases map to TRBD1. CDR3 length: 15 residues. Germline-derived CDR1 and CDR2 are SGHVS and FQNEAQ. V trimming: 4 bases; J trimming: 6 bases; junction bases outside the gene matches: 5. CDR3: CASSYGQGAFNEQFF. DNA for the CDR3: TGTGCCAGCAGCTACGGACAGGGGGCCTTCAATGAGCAGTTCTTC. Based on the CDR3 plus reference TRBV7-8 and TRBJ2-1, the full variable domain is GAGVSQSPRYKVAKRGQDVALRCDPISGHVSLFWYQQALGQGPEFLTYFQNEAQLDKSGLPSDRFFAERPEGSVSTLKIQRTQQEDSAVYLCASSYGQGAFNEQFFGPGTRLTVL.

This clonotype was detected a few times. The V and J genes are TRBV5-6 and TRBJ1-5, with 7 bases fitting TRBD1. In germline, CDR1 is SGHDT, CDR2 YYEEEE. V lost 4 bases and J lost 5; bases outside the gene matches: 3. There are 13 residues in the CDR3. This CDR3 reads CASSQTGHQPQHF. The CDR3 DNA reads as TGTGCCAGCAGCCAGACAGGGCATCAGCCCCAGCATTTT.

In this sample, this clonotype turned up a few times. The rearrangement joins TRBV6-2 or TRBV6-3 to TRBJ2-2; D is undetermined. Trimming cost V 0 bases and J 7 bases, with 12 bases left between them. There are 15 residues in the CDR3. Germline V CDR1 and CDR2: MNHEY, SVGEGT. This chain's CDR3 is CASSYSAPTSGELFF. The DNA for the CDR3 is TGTGCCAGCAGTTACTCAGCCCCTACGAGCGGGGAGCTGTTTTTT.

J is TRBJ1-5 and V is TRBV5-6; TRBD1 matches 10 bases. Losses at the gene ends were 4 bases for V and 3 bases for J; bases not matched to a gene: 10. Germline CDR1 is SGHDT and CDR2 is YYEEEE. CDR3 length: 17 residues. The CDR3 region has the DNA TGTGCCAGCAGCCCGAGTTGGACAGGGGGAGACAATCAGCCCCAGCATTTT. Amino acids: CASSPSWTGGDNQPQHF. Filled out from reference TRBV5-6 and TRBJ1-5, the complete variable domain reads DAGVTQSPTHLIKTRGQQVTLRCSPKSGHDTVSWYQQALGQGPQFIFQYYEEEERQRGNFPDRFSGHQFPNYSSELNVNALLLGDSALYLCASSPSWTGGDNQPQHFGDGTRLSIL.

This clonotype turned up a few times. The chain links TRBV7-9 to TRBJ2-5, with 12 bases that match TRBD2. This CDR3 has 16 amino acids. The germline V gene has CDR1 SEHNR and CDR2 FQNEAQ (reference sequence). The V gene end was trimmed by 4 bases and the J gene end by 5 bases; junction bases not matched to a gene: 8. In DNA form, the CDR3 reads TGTGCCAGCAGCTCGGGGAGACTAGCGGGGGTTGAGACCCAGTACTTC. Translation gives CASSSGRLAGVETQYF.

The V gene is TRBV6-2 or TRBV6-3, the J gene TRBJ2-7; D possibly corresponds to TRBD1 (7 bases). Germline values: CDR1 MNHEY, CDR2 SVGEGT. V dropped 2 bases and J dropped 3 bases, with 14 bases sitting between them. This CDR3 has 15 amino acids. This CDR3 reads CASSYLQGGLYEQYV. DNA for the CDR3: TGTGCCAGCAGTTACCTCCAGGGGGGCCTCTACGAGCAGTACGTC.

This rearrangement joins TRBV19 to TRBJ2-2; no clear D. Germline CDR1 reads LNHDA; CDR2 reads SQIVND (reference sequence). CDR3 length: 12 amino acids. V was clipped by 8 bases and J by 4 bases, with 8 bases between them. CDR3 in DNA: TGTGCCAGTCCGACACTCACCGGGGAGCTGTTTTTT. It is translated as CASPTLTGELFF. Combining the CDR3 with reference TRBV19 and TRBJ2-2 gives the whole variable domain DGGITQSPKYLFRKEGQNVTLSCEQNLNHDAMYWYRQDPGQGLRLIYYSQIVNDFQKGDIAEGYSVSREKKESFPLTVTSAQKNPTAFYLCASPTLTGELFFGEGSRLTVL.

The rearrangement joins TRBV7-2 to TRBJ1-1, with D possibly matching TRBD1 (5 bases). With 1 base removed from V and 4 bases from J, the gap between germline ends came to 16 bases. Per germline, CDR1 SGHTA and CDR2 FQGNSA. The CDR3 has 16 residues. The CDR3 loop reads CASSLEVRGEGTEAFF. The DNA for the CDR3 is TGTGCCAGCAGCTTAGAAGTACGGGGCGAGGGCACTGAAGCTTTCTTT.

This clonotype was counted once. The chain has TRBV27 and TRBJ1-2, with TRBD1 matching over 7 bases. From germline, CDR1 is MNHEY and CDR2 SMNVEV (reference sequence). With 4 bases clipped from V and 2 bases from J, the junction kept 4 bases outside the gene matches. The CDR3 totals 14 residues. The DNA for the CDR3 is TGTGCCAGCAGTTCATGGGGACAGAACTATGGCTACACCTTC. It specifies CASSSWGQNYGYTF.

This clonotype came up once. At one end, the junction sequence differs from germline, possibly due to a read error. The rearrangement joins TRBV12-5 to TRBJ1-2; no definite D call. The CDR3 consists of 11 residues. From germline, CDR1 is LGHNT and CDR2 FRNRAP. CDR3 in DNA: TGTGCTAGTGGTTTGGGCTATGACTACACCTTC. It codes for CASGLGYDYTF.

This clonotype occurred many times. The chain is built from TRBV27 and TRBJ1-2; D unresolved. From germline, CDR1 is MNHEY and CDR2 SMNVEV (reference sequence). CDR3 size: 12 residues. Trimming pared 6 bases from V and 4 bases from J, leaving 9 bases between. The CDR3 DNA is TGTGCCAGCAGCCCAGGACCCTATGGCTACACCTTC. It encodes CASSPGPYGYTF.

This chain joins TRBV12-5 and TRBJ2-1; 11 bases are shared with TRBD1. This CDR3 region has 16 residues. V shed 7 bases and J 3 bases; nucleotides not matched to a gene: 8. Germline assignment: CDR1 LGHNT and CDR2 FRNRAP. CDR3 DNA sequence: TGTGCTAGTGCTGGACAGGGGGCGCGGGGCTACAATGAGCAGTTCTTC. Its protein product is CASAGQGARGYNEQFF.

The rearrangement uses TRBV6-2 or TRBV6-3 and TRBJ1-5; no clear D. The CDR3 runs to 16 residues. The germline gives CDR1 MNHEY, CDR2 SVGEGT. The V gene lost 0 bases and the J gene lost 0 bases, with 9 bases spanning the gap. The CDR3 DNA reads TGTGCCAGCAGTTACTCGATGGGCAATAGCAATCAGCCCCAGCATTTT. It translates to CASSYSMGNSNQPQHF.

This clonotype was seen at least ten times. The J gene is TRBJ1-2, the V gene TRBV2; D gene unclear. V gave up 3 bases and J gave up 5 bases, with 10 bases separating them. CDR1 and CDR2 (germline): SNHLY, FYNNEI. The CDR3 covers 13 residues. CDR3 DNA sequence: TGTGCCAGCAGTGAGGCAGGAGGATATGGCTACACCTTC. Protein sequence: CASSEAGGYGYTF.

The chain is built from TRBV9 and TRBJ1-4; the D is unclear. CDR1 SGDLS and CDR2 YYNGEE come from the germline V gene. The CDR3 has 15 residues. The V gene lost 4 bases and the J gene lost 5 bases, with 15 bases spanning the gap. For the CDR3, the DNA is TGTGCCAGCAGCTCTAGAGACAAGGGCAATGAAAAACTGTTTTTT. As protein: CASSSRDKGNEKLFF.